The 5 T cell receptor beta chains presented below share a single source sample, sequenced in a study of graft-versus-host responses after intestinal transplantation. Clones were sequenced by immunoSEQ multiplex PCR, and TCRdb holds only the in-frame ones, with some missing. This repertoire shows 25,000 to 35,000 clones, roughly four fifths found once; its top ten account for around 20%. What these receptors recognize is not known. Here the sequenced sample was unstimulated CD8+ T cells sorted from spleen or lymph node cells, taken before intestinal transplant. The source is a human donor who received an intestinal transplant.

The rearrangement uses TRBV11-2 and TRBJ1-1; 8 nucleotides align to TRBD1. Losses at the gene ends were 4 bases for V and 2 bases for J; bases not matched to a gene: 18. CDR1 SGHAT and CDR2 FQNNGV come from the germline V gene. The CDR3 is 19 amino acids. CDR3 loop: CASSSVYQGAERLNTEAFF. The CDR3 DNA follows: TGTGCCAGCAGCTCGGTCTACCAGGGGGCCGAAAGGCTAAACACTGAAGCTTTCTTT.

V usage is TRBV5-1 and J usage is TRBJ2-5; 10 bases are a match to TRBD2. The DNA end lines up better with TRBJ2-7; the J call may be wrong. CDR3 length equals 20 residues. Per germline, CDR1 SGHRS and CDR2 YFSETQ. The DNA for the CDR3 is TGCGCCAGCAGCTTGGGGGGGGAGATAGCGGGGGGCCTCCCCTCCTACGAGCAGTACTTC. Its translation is CASSLGGEIAGGLPSYEQYF.

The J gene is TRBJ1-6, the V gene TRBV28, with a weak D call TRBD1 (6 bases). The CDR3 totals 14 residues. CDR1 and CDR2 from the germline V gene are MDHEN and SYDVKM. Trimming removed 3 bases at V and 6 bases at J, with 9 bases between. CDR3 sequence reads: CASSFQGGNSPLHF. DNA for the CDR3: TGTGCCAGCAGTTTTCAAGGGGGTAATTCACCCCTCCACTTT.

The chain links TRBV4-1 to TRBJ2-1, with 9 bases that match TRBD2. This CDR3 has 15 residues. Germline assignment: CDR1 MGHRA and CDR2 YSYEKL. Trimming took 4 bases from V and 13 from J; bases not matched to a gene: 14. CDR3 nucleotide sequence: TGCGCCAGCAGCCCCTTTAGCGGGAGCTACAATAAACAGTTCTTC. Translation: CASSPFSGSYNKQFF.

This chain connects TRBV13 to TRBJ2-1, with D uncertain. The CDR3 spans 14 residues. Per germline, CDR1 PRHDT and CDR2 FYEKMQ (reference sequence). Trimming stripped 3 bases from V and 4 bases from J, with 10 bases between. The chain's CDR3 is CASSLMSTYNEQFF. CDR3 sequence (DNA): TGTGCCAGCAGCTTGATGTCCACTTACAATGAGCAGTTCTTC.